The entry that follows covers one TCR beta chain sequence. This sample is drawn from a study of blood T cell repertoires in COVID-19. About the research overall: Both acute and convalescent COVID-19 samples were obtained from the United States, Italy and Spain.

Profiled with immunoSEQ multiplex PCR; TCRdb holds only in-frame clones, not every one. The sample consists of some 180,000 clones, around 80% of them appearing once. Per germline, CDR1 SGHNT and CDR2 YYREEE (reference sequence). Trimming cost V 4 bases and J 0 bases, with 13 bases left between them. The CDR3 consists of 15 residues. Input material: peripheral blood. This rearrangement joins TRBV5-4 to TRBJ1-1; D possibly corresponds to TRBD1 (6 bases). The receptor was derived from a woman at least 80 years old with active or convalescent COVID-19. The CDR3 DNA sequence: TGTGCCAGCAGCCCCCAACAGGGTATGAACACTGAAGCTTTCTTT. This encodes CASSPQQGMNTEAFF.